This T cell receptor (beta chain) was sequenced in a study of blood T cell repertoires in COVID-19. Across the whole study: Whether acute or convalescent, the COVID-19 samples came from the United States, Italy and Spain. PBMCs, B-cell-depleted T cells, or T cells were the source of the cDNA or gDNA that made up the material.

Only in-frame clones appear in the TCRdb table, and some are missing; sequencing was by immunoSEQ multiplex PCR. The profile shows around 310,000 clones, around 87% of them singletons. The source is a woman aged 40 to 50 with COVID-19, enrolled during active disease. The sequencing sample was made of peripheral blood.

The CDR3 nucleotides read TGTGCCAGCAGTCCAGGGATGTCTGGAAACACCATATATTTT. Its translation is CASSPGMSGNTIYF. The chain uses TRBV25-1 and TRBJ1-3; tentatively, D is TRBD1 (5 bases). The V end lost 5 bases, the J end lost 1 base, and 9 bases lay between the germline ends. Germline loops: CDR1 MGHDK, CDR2 SYGVNS. CDR3 length: 14 amino acids.